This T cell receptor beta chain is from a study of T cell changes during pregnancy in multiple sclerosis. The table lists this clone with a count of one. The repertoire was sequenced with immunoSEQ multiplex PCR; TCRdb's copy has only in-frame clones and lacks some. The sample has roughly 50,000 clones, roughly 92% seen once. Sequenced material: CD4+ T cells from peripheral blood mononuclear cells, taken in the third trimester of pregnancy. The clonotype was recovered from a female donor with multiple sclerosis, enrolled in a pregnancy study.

The CDR3, as DNA: TGTGCCAGCAGCACTAGAGCAACTAATGAAAAACTGTTTTTT. It codes for CASSTRATNEKLFF. The chain has TRBV7-9 and TRBJ1-4, with D unresolved. Germline assignment: CDR1 SEHNR and CDR2 FQNEAQ (reference sequence). The CDR3 is made up of 14 amino acids. Trimming shortened V by 5 bases and J by 0 bases, and 7 bases separated the two germline ends.